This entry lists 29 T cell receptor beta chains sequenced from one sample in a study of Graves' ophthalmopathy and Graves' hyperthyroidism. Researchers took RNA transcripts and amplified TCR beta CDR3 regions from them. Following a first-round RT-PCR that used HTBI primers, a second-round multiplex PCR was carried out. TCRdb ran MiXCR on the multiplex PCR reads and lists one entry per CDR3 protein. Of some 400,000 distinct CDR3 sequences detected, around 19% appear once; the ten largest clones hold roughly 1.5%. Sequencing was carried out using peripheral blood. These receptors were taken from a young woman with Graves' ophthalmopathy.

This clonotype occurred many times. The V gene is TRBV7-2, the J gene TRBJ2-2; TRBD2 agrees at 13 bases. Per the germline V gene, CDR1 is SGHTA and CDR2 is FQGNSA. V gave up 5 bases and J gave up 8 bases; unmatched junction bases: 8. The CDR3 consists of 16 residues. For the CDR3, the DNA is TGTGCCAGCAGCAACGGACTAGCGGGAGTAACTGGGGAGCTGTTTTTT. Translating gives CASSNGLAGVTGELFF.

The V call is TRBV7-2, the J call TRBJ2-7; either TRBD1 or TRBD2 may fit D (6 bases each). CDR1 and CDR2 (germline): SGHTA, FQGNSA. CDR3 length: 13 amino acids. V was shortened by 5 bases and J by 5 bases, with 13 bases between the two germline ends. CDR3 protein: CASSRVGGDEQYF. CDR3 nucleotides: TGTGCCAGCAGCCGTGTCGGGGGCGACGAGCAGTACTTC.

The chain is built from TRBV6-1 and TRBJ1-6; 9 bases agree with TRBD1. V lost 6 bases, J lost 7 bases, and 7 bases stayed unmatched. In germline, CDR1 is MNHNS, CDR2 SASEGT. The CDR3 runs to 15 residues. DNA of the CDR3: TGTGCCAGCAGGGACAGGGGCGCTGAGAATTCACCCCTCCACTTT. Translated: CASRDRGAENSPLHF.

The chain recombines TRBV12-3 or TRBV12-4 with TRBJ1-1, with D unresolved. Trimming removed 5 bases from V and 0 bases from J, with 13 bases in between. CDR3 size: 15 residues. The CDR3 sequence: CASSTPEGMNTEAFF. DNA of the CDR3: TGTGCCAGCAGTACGCCAGAAGGGATGAACACTGAAGCTTTCTTT.

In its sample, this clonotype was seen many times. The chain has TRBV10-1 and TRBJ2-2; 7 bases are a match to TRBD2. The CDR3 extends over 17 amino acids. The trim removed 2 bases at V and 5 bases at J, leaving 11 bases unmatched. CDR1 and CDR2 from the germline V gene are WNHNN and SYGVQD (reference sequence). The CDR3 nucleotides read TGCGCCAGCAGTGAGGCCCGCGGGGGTTTGAAAACCGGGGAGCTGTTTTTT. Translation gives CASSEARGGLKTGELFF.

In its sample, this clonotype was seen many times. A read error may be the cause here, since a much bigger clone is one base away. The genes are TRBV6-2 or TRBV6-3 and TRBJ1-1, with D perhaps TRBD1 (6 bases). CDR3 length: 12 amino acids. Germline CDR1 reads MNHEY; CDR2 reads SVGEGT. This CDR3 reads CASSLQGLGALF. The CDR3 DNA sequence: TGTGCCAGCAGCCTCCAGGGCCTGGGGGCTCTCTTT.

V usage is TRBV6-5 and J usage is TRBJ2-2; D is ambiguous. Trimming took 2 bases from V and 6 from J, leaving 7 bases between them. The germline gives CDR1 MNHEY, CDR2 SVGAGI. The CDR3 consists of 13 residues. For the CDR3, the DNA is TGTGCCAGCAGTTACGCTAGTGCCGGGGAGCTGTTTTTT. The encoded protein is CASSYASAGELFF.

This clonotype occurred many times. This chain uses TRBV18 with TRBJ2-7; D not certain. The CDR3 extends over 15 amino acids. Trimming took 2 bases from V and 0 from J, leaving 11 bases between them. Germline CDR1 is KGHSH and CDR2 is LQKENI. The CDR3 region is CASSPTAPSSYEQYF. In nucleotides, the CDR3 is TGTGCCAGCTCACCAACGGCCCCGAGCTCCTACGAGCAGTACTTC. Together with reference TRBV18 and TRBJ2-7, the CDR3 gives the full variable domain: NAGVMQNPRHLVRRRGQEARLRCSPMKGHSHVYWYRQLPEEGLKFMVYLQKENIIDESGMPKERFSAEFPKEGPSILRIQQVVRGDSAAYFCASSPTAPSSYEQYFGPGTRLTVT.

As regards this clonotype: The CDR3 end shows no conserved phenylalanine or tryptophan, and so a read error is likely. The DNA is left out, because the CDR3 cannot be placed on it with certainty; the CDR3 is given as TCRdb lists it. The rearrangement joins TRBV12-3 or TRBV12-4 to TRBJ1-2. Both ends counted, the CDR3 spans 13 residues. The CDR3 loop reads CASSLALKSAASI.

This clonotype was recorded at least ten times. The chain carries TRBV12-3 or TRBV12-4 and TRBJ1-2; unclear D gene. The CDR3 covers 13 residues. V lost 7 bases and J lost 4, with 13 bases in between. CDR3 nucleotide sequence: TGTGCCAGCACCCTCGCGGGCCTCTATGGCTACACCTTC. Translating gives CASTLAGLYGYTF.

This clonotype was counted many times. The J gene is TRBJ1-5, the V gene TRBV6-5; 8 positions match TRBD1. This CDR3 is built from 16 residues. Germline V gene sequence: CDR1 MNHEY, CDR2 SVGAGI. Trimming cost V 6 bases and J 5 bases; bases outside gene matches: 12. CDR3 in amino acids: CASSLTGGRVDQPQHF. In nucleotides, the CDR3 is TGTGCCAGCAGCCTCACAGGGGGAAGGGTGGATCAGCCCCAGCATTTT.

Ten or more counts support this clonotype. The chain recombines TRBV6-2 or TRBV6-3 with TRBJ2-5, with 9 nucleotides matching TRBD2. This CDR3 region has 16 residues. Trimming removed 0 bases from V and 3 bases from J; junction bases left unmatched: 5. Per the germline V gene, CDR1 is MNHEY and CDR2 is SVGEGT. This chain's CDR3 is CASSYSDWTSEETQYF. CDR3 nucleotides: TGTGCCAGCAGTTACTCCGACTGGACTAGCGAAGAGACCCAGTACTTC.

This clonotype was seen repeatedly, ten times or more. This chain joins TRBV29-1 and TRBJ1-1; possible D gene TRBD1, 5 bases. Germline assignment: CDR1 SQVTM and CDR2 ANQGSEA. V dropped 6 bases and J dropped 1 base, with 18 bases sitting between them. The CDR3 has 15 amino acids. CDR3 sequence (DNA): TGCAGCGTCTACCGAGCAGGGTTGGGGAACACTGAAGCTTTCTTT. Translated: CSVYRAGLGNTEAFF.

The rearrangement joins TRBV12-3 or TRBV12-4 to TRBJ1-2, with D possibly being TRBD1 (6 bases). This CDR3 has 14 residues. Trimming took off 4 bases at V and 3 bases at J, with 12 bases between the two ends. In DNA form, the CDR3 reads TGTGCCAGCAGTTACCCGGGACACGACTATGGCTACACCTTC. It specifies CASSYPGHDYGYTF.

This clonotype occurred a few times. The CDR3 nucleotides read TGTGCCAGCGCACCGAACAGGGTCTACGAGCAGTACTTC. This codes for CASAPNRVYEQYF. The V and J genes are TRBV6-1 and TRBJ2-7; a possible D gene is TRBD1 (6 bases). Trimming shortened V by 8 bases and J by 3 bases, and 14 bases separated the two germline ends. Germline V CDR1 and CDR2: MNHNS, SASEGT. This CDR3 is 13 amino acids long.

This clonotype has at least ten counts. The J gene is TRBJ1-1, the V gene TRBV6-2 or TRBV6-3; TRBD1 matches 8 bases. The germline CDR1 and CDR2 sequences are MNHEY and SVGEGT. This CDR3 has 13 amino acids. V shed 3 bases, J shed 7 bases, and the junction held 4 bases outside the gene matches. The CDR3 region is CASSYRQGNEAFF. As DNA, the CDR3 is TGTGCCAGCAGTTATCGACAGGGGAATGAAGCTTTCTTT.

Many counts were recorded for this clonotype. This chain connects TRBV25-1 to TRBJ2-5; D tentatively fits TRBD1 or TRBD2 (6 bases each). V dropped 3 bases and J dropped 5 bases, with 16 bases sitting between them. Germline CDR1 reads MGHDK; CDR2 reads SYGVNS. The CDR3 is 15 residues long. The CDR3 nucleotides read TGTGCCAGCAGTGATCGGGGGCTCATTGGGGAGACCCAGTACTTC. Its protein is CASSDRGLIGETQYF.

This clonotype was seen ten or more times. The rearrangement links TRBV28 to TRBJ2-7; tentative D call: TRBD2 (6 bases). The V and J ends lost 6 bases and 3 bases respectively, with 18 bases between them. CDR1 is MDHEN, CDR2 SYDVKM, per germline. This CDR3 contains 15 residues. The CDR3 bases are TGTGCCAGCAGGACCTCCTGGGGGGATGGCTACGAGCAGTACTTC. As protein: CASRTSWGDGYEQYF.

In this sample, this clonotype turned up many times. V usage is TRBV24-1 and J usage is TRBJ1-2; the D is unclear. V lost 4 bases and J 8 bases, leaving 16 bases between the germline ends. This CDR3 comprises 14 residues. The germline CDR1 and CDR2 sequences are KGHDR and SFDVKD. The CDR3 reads CATSDGLTVSGYTF. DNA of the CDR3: TGTGCCACCAGTGACGGCTTGACTGTCTCGGGCTACACCTTC.

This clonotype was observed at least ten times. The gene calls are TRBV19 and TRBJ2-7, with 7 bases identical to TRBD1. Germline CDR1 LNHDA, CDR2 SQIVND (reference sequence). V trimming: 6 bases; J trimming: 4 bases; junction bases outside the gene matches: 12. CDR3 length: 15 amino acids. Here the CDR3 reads CASSITGTATYEQYF. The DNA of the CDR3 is TGTGCCAGTAGCATTACCGGGACAGCGACTTACGAGCAGTACTTC.

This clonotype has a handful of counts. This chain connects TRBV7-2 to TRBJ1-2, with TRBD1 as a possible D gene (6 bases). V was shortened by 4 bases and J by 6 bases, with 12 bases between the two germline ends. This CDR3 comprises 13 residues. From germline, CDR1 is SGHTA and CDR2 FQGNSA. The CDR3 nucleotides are TGTGCCAGCAGCTCAGTGGGGGGCGATGGCTACACCTTC. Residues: CASSSVGGDGYTF.

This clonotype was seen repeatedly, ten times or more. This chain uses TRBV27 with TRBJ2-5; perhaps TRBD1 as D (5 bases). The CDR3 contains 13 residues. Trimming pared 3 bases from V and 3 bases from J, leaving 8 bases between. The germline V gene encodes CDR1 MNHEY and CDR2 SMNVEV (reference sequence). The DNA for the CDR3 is TGTGCCAGCAGTTTCAGGGTTAAAGAGACCCAGTACTTC. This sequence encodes CASSFRVKETQYF.

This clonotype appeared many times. CDR3 sequence: CATAGIQETQYF. The CDR3 DNA sequence: TGTGCCACCGCGGGGATTCAAGAGACCCAGTACTTC. V gene TRBV24-1 combines with J gene TRBJ2-5, with D possibly matching TRBD2 (6 bases). The CDR3 extends over 12 amino acids. V lost 9 bases, J lost 2 bases, and 9 bases lay in between. Looked up from germline, CDR1 is KGHDR and CDR2 is SFDVKD.

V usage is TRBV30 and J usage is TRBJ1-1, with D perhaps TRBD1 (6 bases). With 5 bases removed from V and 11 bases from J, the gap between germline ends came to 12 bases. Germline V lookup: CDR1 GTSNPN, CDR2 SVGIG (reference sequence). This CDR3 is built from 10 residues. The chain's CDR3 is CAWGGGAAFF. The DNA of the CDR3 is TGTGCCTGGGGGGGGGGGGCGGCTTTCTTT.

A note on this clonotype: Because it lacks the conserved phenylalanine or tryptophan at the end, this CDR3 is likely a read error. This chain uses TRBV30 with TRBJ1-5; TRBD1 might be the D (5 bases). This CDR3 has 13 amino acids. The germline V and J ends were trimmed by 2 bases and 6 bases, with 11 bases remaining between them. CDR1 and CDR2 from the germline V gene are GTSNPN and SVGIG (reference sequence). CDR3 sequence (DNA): TGTGCCTGGAGTAATCAAGGGGCTCAGCCCCAGCATTCT. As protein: CAWSNQGAQPQHS.

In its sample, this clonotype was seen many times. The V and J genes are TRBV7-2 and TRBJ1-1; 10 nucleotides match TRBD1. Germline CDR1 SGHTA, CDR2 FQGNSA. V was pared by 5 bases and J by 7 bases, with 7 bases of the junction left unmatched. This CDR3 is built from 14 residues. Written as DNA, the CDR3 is TGTGCCAGCAGCACCCGGACAGGGGGGGTTGAAGCTTTCTTT. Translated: CASSTRTGGVEAFF.

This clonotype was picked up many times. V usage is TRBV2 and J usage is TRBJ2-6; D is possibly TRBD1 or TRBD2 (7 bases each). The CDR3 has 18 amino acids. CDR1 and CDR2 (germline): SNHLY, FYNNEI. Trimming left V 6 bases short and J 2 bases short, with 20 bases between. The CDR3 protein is CASSWEGAITAGANVLTF. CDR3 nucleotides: TGTGCCAGCAGCTGGGAGGGGGCAATTACCGCTGGGGCCAACGTCCTGACTTTC.

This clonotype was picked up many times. Written as DNA, the CDR3 is TGCGCCAGCAGCCAAGATCAGGGGCCCCTCTCCCCCTACGAGCAGTACTTC. It is translated as CASSQDQGPLSPYEQYF. The rearrangement uses TRBV4-3 and TRBJ2-7; possibly TRBD1 for D (6 bases). With 0 bases removed from V and 2 bases from J, the gap between germline ends came to 17 bases. Germline values: CDR1 LGHNA, CDR2 YSLEER. This CDR3 is built from 17 residues.

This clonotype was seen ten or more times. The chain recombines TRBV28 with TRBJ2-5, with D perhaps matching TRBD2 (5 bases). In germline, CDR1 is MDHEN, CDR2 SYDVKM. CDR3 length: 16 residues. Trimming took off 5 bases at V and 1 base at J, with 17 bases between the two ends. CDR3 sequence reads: CASSPLPVGVQETQYF. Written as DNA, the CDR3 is TGTGCCAGCAGTCCCTTACCTGTCGGGGTCCAAGAGACCCAGTACTTC.